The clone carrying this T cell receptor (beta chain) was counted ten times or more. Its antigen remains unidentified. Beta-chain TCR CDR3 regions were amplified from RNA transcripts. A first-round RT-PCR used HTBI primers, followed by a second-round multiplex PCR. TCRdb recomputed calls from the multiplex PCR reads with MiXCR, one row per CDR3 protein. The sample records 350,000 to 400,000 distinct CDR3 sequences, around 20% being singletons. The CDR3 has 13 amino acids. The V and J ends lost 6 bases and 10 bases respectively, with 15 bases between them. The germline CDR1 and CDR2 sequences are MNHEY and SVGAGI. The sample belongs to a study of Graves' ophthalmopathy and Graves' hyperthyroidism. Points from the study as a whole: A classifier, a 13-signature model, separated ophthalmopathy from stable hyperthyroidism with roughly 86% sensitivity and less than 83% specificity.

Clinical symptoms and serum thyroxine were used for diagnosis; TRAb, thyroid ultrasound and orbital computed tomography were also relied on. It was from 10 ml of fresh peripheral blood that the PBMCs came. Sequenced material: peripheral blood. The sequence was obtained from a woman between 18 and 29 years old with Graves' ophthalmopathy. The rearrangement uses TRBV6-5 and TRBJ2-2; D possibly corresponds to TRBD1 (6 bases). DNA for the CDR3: TGTGCCAGCAGCCAAGATAGGACAGCGGAGCTGTTTTTT. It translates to CASSQDRTAELFF.